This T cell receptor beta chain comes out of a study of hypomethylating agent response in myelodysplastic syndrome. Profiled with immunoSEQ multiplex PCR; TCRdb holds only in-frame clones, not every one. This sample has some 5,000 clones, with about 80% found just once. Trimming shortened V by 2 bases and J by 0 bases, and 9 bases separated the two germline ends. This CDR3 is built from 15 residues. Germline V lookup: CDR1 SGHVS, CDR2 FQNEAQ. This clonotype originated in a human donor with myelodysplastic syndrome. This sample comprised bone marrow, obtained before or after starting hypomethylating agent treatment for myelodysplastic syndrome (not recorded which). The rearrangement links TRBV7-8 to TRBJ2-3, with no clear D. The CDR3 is CASSLNVYSTDTQYF. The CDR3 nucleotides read TGTGCCAGCAGCTTAAACGTATATAGCACAGATACGCAGTATTTT.